The 5 T cell receptor beta chains listed next were all sequenced from one sample in a study of blood T cell repertoires in COVID-19. The table came from immunoSEQ multiplex PCR; TCRdb's copy has only in-frame clones and leaves some out. Seen here are 150,000 to 200,000 clones, 80% observed once, and the top ten hold under 7%. Material for sequencing was PBMCs or T cells enriched from blood (not recorded which). The receptors were sampled from a man between 35 and 55 years old who had recovered from COVID-19.

This clone was detected a few times. The J gene is TRBJ2-7, the V gene TRBV12-3 or TRBV12-4; D unclear. Trimming shortened V by 2 bases and J by 3 bases, and 8 bases separated the two germline ends. The CDR3 is 13 residues long. The CDR3 loop reads CASSLLRIYEQYF. The CDR3 nucleotides are TGTGCCAGCAGTTTATTGAGAATCTACGAGCAGTACTTC.

This chain connects TRBV2 to TRBJ2-5; 8 bases map to TRBD2. Germline V gives CDR1 SNHLY, CDR2 FYNNEI. V was clipped by 6 bases and J by 5 bases; unmatched bases: 11. CDR3 size: 15 residues. The CDR3 spells CASRARAGAGETQYF. The CDR3 DNA follows: TGTGCCAGCAGGGCCAGAGCGGGGGCTGGGGAGACCCAGTACTTC.

The chain combines TRBV3-1 (or the pseudogene TRBV3-2) with TRBJ2-3; TRBD2 matches at 13 bases. The CDR3 consists of 17 residues. Germline V CDR1 and CDR2: LGHDT, YNNKEL (reference sequence). The junction had 9 bases not matched to a gene; V was cut back by 4 bases and J by 5 bases. The CDR3 sequence is CASSPLLAGGLRDTQYF. CDR3 coding DNA: TGTGCCAGCAGCCCCTTACTAGCGGGGGGGCTTCGAGATACGCAGTATTTT.

V is TRBV24-1 and J is TRBJ1-5; 8 bases align to TRBD1. From germline, CDR1 is KGHDR and CDR2 SFDVKD. This CDR3 has 13 residues. Trimming at V came to 7 bases and at J to 7 bases, leaving 5 bases not matched to a gene. DNA of the CDR3: TGTGCCACCAGGGACAGGGAGGAACAGCCCCAGCATTTT. The encoded protein is CATRDREEQPQHF.

This sequence joins TRBV18 and TRBJ1-1; 8 nucleotides align to TRBD1. CDR3 length: 18 amino acids. Trimming cost V 2 bases and J 2 bases; bases outside gene matches: 13. CDR1 is KGHSH, CDR2 LQKENI, per germline. The CDR3 loop reads CASSPSGGRTVLNTEAFF. In DNA form, the CDR3 reads TGTGCCAGCTCACCATCAGGGGGCAGGACCGTATTAAACACTGAAGCTTTCTTT.